This entry features one T cell receptor (beta chain) sequence. Its antigen is as yet unknown. These data originate in a study of shared clonotypes between healthy human individuals. The repertoire was sequenced with immunoSEQ multiplex PCR; TCRdb's copy has only in-frame clones and lacks some. The table has 2 million or so clones, about 95% seen once. In germline, CDR1 is MGHRA, CDR2 YSYEKL. CDR3 size: 16 residues. The junction had 6 bases not matched to a gene; V was cut back by 1 base and J by 5 bases. CD45RO-negative CD8 cells positively selected for CCR7 made up the naive population, which excluded terminally differentiated effector memory CD45RA+ cells. Study-wide points: Sequencing of the sorted subsets was shown by rarefaction to be incomplete despite large depth.

The sequence derives from a man between 18 and 35 years old in good health. V usage is TRBV4-1 and J usage is TRBJ2-1, with TRBD2 matching 9 bases. The sample comprised naive CD8+ T cells sorted from blood. CDR3 DNA: TGCGCCAGCAGCCAAGTTCAGACTAGCGGAAACAATGAGCAGTTCTTC. Amino acids: CASSQVQTSGNNEQFF.